The present entry profiles one TCR beta chain with its context. No cognate antigen has been identified for it. No much larger clonotype is one base removed from it; base qualities were not supplied. In the prospective study, participants were roughly 18 to 100 years old, resided in about 25 geographic areas of the United States, and were enrolled through a virtual design. Cohort assignment in the prospective study relied on participant-reported clinical history from a screening survey and a study questionnaire. In the prospective study, whole blood, serum and a nasopharyngeal or oropharyngeal swab were collected from each participant by mobile phlebotomists. Participants in the prospective study had the option to provide additional blood draws and questionnaires over an approximately 2-month period. Blood samples from the prospective study were shipped frozen or at room temperature prior to DNA extraction.

This entry comes from a study of blood T cell repertoires in COVID-19 (dated by TCRdb to 2019 to 2021). Regarding the study in general: For ImmuneRACE Cohort 3, a participant was defined as recovered based on two consecutive negative NP/OP PCR tests, clearance by a healthcare professional, or resolution of symptoms. Subjects who had been exposed to COVID-19, were actively infected with it, or had recovered from it provided the deeply sampled blood TCRbeta repertoires that made up the dataset. The samples were drawn from the first 160 participants of the ongoing ImmuneRACE study and from over a thousand subjects provided by 6 global collaborators. The prospective study material was composed of cDNA or gDNA derived from T cells, B-cell-depleted T cells, or PBMCs. The collaborator samples originated in the United States, Italy and Spain and spanned the acute and convalescent phases of COVID-19. Where available, HLA class I and class II types were obtained from metadata supplied by the sample provider rather than from assay-based typing. A freely available public database, intended as a resource for researchers studying the immune response to SARS-CoV-2, is where the repertoires were released. Sample metadata almost always included a de-identified subject ID, COVID-19 status, age in years and sex.

The immunoSEQ Assay, a bias-controlled multiplex PCR, was used to amplify TCRbeta CDR3 regions from genomic DNA. Turning to the authors' computational methods: Within the assay, amplification of reference gene primers was used to estimate how many nucleated cells each sample contained. Sequence reads were collapsed and filtered to measure the absolute abundance of every unique TCRbeta CDR3 rearrangement. For each sample, productive Simpson clonality was calculated as the square root of Simpson's diversity index over productive rearrangements. Entries here come from immuneACCESS through TCRdb and include only in-frame sequences with V and J called. Some clones fail to appear in such tables; in the studies checked, an unresolved V gene covers under half of the shortfall, and the cause of the remainder is unknown. V, J and clone size are those of that table, while D and trimming were read from the DNA. The sample table records around 360,000 clones; 70% to 90% of these occur just once. 1.9% of the sample goes to the ten largest clones.

The V end loses 0 bases and the J end loses 2 bases, and a stretch of 9 bases separates them. The CDR3, from cysteine to phenylalanine, totals 15 residues. The only DNA kept is the CDR3, 45 bases in frame from the first base. The germline V gene specifies SGHRS as CDR1 and YFSETQ as CDR2. The paper as a whole reports these results and caveats: The quantity of clinical and demographic metadata differed by source and by participant and was supplied without curation.

The rearrangement combines TRBV5-1 with TRBJ1-3; the D gene lacks a confident call. The clonotype was recovered from a man between 35 and 55 years old in a cohort exposed to, infected with or recovered from COVID-19 (not recorded which). Sequencing used PBMCs or T cells enriched from blood (not recorded which). The sequenced DNA: TGCGCCAGCAGCTTGGGAGGAAATACTGGAAACACCATATATTTT. Translated, it gives CASSLGGNTGNTIYF. The variable domain in full, with residues beyond the CDR3 obtained from the reference TRBV5-1 and TRBJ1-3 genes, is KAGVTQTPRYLIKTRGQQVTLSCSPISGHRSVSWYQQTPGQGLQFLFEYFSETQRNKGNFPGRFSGRQFSNSRSEMNVSTLELGDSALYLCASSLGGNTGNTIYFGEGSWLTVV.